These T cell receptor beta chains were read from a single sample in a study of read filtering for tumor transcriptome and immune sequencing. MiXCR was run by TCRdb on the reads, yielding one entry per CDR3 protein. The top ten clones hold 6.5% to 9% of a sample with under 150,000 distinct CDR3 sequences, approximately 13% of them seen once. The sample taken for sequencing was a population of CD138-negative cells sorted from bone marrow. The origin of the receptors is a donor at least 40 years old with multiple myeloma. Each CDR3 is given with its conserved first and last residue. D genes are given only for firm matches. Clone size is not always given. Where it is, it says once, few, many or a class for expanded clones.

D: TRBD1; J: TRBJ1-1; size: many; V: TRBV6-2/TRBV6-3; DNA: TGTGCCAGCACCCTTGGACAGGGGGCGCGCACTGAAGCTTTCTTT; CDR3: CASTLGQGARTEAFF
D: .; J: TRBJ2-1; size: many; V: TRBV20-1; DNA: TGCAGTGCTCTACGTAGCGGAATTGGGCAGTTCTTC; CDR3: CSALRSGIGQFF
D: .; J: TRBJ2-5; size: many; V: TRBV15; DNA: TGTGCCACCAGCGAGGGGGGACGCCTACAAGAGACCCAGTACTTC; CDR3: CATSEGGRLQETQYF
D: TRBD2; J: TRBJ2-1; size: few; V: TRBV29-1; DNA: TGCAGCGCCTCCGGGACTAGCCTGCTTGAGCAGTTCTTC; CDR3: CSASGTSLLEQFF
D: TRBD2; J: TRBJ2-3; size: many; V: TRBV7-3; DNA: TGTGCCAGCAGCTCGAATTCTCCGGGACTACGTCGCACAGATACGCAGTATTTT; CDR3: CASSSNSPGLRRTDTQYF
D: .; J: TRBJ2-1; size: many; V: TRBV5-4; DNA: TGTGCCAGCAGCTCGGACTTACGGCGAGGCAATGAGCAGTTCTTC; CDR3: CASSSDLRRGNEQFF
D: .; J: TRBJ2-5; size: many; V: TRBV6-2/TRBV6-3; DNA: TGTGCCAGCAGTTCCGAACAGGAAGCCCAAGAGACCCAGTACTTC; CDR3: CASSSEQEAQETQYF
D: TRBD2; J: TRBJ2-5; size: .; V: TRBV4-3; DNA: TGCGCCAGCAGCCAACTCCGGGACGGGAGGGAGACCCAGTACTTC; CDR3: CASSQLRDGRETQYF
D: .; J: TRBJ2-1; size: many; V: TRBV29-1; DNA: TGCAGCGTTGAAGAAGGCTTTCTAGCCTCCTCCTACAATGAGCAGTTCTTC; CDR3: CSVEEGFLASSYNEQFF
D: .; J: TRBJ2-1; size: many; V: TRBV12-3/TRBV12-4; DNA: TGTGCCAGCAGTTCCCCCCCGACATCGAATGAGCAGTTCTTC; CDR3: CASSSPPTSNEQFF
D: TRBD1; J: TRBJ2-1; size: many; V: TRBV6-1; DNA: TGTGCCAGCAGTGAAGGGGACAGGGCTTTCAATGAGCAGTTCTTC; CDR3: CASSEGDRAFNEQFF
D: TRBD2; J: TRBJ2-1; size: many; V: TRBV2; DNA: TGTGCCAGCAGGGCTAGCGGAAAGTACAATGAGCAGTTCTTC; CDR3: CASRASGKYNEQFF
D: TRBD1; J: TRBJ2-5; size: many; V: TRBV20-1; DNA: TGCAGTGCTAGAGGGCAGGGGGAAGAGACCCAGTACTTC; CDR3: CSARGQGEETQYF
D: TRBD1; J: TRBJ2-7; size: many; V: TRBV7-9; DNA: TGTGCCAGCAGCTCCAGATTACAGGGGTCCTACGAGCAGTACTTC; CDR3: CASSSRLQGSYEQYF
D: .; J: TRBJ1-1; size: many; V: TRBV4-3; DNA: TGCGCCAGCAGCCAAGTGGCAGACATGAACACTGAAGCTTTCTTT; CDR3: CASSQVADMNTEAFF
D: .; J: TRBJ1-5; size: many; V: TRBV20-1; DNA: TGCAGTGCTAGTAAGTCGGGCAGCCCTCTTTTTAGCAATCAGCCCCAGCATTTT; CDR3: CSASKSGSPLFSNQPQHF
D: .; J: TRBJ2-1; size: many; V: TRBV2; DNA: TGTGCCAGCAGGCCGACTACCAGCTCCTACAATGAGCAGTTCTTC; CDR3: CASRPTTSSYNEQFF
D: TRBD2; J: TRBJ2-5; size: few; V: TRBV12-3/TRBV12-4; DNA: TGTGCCAGCAGCAAACTAGCGGGAGGGACCCAGTACTTC; CDR3: CASSKLAGGTQYF
D: .; J: TRBJ1-1; size: many; V: TRBV29-1; DNA: TGCAGCATCCAAAGGGGGTACAACACTGAAGCTTTCTTT; CDR3: CSIQRGYNTEAFF
D: .; J: TRBJ2-1; size: many; V: TRBV5-5; DNA: TGTGCCAGCAGCTTGGGGTCGGCAGAGCAGTTCTTC; CDR3: CASSLGSAEQFF
D: .; J: TRBJ2-5; size: .; V: TRBV5-1; DNA: TGCGCCAGCAGCGTCGGAAATAGCAGGAGGGCTCAAGAGACCCAGTACTTC; CDR3: CASSVGNSRRAQETQYF
D: .; J: TRBJ2-7; size: many; V: TRBV30; DNA: TGTGCCTGGAGGTGGCAGGGCACCTACGAGCAGTACTTC; CDR3: CAWRWQGTYEQYF
D: .; J: TRBJ2-2; size: .; V: TRBV20-1; DNA: TGCAGTGCTAGAGCCCGACAGGCGGAGGGGGAGCTGTTTTTT; CDR3: CSARARQAEGELFF
D: .; J: TRBJ1-4; size: many; V: TRBV5-1; DNA: TGCGCCAGCAGTCCCTGGGGTGAAAAACTGTTTTTT; CDR3: CASSPWGEKLFF
D: .; J: TRBJ2-1; size: many; V: TRBV5-1; DNA: TGCGCCAGCAGCTTGGACCCCGCGGGAGGGGGACAGGACAATGAGCAGTTCTTC; CDR3: CASSLDPAGGGQDNEQFF
D: .; J: TRBJ2-1; size: many; V: TRBV20-1; DNA: TGCAGTGCTAGGACCCCCGCTCAAGAGCAGTTCTTC; CDR3: CSARTPAQEQFF
D: .; J: TRBJ2-1; size: .; V: TRBV20-1; DNA: TGCAGTATCGATCGGTCTAAGCGGAATGAGCAGTTCTTC; CDR3: CSIDRSKRNEQFF
D: TRBD2; J: TRBJ2-3; size: many; V: TRBV12-3/TRBV12-4; DNA: TGTGCCAGCAGTCCGACTAGCGGGAGTAGCACAGATACGCAGTATTTT; CDR3: CASSPTSGSSTDTQYF
D: .; J: TRBJ2-5; size: many; V: TRBV7-9; DNA: TGTGCCAGCAGCGGGGGCCAAGAGACCCAGTACTTC; CDR3: CASSGGQETQYF